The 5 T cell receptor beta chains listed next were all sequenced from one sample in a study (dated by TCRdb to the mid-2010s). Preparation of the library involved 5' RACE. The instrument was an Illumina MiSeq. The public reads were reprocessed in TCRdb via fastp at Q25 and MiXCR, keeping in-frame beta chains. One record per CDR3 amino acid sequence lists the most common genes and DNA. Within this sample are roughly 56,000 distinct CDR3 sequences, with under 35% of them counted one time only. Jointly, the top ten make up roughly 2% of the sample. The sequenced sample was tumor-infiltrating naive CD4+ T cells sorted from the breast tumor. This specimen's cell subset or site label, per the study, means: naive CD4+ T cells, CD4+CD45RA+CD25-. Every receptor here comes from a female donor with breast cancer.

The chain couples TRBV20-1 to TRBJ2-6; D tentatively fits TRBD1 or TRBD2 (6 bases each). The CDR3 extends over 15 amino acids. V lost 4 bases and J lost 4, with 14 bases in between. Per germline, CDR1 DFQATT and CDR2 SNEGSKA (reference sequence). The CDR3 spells CSATGSGAGANVLTF. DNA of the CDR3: TGCAGTGCTACAGGGTCGGGGGCAGGGGCCAACGTCCTGACTTTC.

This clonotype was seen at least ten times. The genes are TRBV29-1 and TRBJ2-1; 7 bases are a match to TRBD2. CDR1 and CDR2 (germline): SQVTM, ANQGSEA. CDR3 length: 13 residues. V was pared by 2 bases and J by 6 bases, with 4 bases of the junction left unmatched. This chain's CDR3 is CSVETSVGNEQFF. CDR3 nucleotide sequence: TGCAGCGTTGAAACTAGCGTGGGCAATGAGCAGTTCTTC.

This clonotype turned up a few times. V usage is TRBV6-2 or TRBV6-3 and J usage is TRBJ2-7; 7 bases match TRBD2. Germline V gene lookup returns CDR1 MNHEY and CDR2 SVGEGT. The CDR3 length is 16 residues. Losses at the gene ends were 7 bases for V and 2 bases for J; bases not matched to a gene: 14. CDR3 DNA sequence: TGTGCCAGCATTCAAGGGGAGGGCCTTTTTGCCTACGAGCAGTACTTC. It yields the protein CASIQGEGLFAYEQYF.

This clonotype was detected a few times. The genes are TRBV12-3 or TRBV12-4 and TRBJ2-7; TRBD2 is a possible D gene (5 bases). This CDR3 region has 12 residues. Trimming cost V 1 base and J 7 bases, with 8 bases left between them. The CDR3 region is CASSLDGGEQYF. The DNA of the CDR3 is TGTGCCAGCAGTTTAGATGGCGGGGAGCAGTACTTC.

This CDR3 reads CASSPLGNTEAFF. The CDR3 DNA follows: TGCGCCAGCAGCCCCCTTGGGAACACTGAAGCTTTCTTT. The gene calls are TRBV5-1 and TRBJ1-1; D not certain. The CDR3 consists of 13 residues. Trimming cost V 4 bases and J 1 base, with 8 bases left between them. In germline, CDR1 is SGHRS, CDR2 YFSETQ.